This record looks at one T cell receptor (beta chain) sequence and its context. Original processing notes: Estimates of nucleated cell counts were drawn from the amplification of reference gene primers. Data came from immunoSEQ multiplex PCR; TCRdb stores just in-frame clones and leaves some out. V, J and clone size were drawn from that table, and D and trimming were deduced from the DNA. Found here are approximately 350,000 clones, 87% of them singletons; the top ten hold about 6.9%. The source of the sample is a study of blood T cell repertoires in COVID-19. Overall study: Samples came from the United States, Italy and Spain, spanning acute and convalescent COVID-19. PBMCs, B-cell-depleted T cells, or T cells provided the cDNA or gDNA that made up the material.

In germline, CDR1 is SGHAT, CDR2 FQNNGV. V lost 5 bases and J lost 1; bases outside the gene matches: 3. This CDR3 has 15 residues. The sample comprised peripheral blood. The sequence was collected from a woman between 45 and 60 years old with COVID-19, enrolled during active disease. The chain uses TRBV11-2 and TRBJ2-2; 8 bases line up with TRBD1. CDR3 amino acids: CASSAGQVNTGELFF. Here the CDR3 DNA reads TGTGCCAGCAGCGCGGGACAGGTGAACACCGGGGAGCTGTTTTTT.